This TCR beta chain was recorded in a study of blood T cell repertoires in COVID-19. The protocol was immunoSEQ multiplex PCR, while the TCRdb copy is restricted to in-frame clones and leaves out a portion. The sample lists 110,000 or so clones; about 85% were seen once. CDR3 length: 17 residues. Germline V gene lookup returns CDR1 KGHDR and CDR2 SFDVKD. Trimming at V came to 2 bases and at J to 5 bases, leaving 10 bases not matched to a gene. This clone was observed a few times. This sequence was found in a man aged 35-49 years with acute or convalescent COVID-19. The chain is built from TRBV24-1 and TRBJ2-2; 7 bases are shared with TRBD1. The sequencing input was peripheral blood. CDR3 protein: CATSDSRQGTGTGELFF. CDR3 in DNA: TGTGCCACCAGTGATTCAAGACAGGGTACGGGAACCGGGGAGCTGTTTTTT.